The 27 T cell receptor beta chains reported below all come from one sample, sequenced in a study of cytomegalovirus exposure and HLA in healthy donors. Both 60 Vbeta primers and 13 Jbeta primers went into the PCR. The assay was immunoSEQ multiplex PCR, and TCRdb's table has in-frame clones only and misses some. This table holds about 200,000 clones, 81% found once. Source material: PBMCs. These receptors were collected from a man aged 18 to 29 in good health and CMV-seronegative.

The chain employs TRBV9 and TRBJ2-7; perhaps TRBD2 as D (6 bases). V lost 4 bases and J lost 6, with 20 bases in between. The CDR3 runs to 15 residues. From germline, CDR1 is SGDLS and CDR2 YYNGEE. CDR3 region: CASSPLSGELTEQYF. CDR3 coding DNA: TGTGCCAGCAGCCCCCTTTCGGGAGAATTAACCGAGCAGTACTTC.

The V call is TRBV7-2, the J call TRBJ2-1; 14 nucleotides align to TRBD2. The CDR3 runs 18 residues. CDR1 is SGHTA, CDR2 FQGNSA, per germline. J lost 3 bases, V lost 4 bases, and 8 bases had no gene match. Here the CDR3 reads CASSSRTSGGIGYNEQFF. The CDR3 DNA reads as TGTGCCAGCAGCTCCAGGACTAGCGGGGGGATCGGCTACAATGAGCAGTTCTTC.

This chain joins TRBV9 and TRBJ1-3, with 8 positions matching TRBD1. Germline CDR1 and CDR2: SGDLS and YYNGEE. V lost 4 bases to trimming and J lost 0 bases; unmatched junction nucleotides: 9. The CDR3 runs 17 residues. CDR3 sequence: CASSPRTGLASGNTIYF. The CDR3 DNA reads TGTGCCAGCAGCCCCAGGACAGGGCTCGCCTCTGGAAACACCATATATTTT.

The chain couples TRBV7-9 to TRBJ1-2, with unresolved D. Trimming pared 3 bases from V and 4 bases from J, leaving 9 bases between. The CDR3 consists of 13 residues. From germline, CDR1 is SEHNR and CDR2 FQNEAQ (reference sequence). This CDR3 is CASSFWEGYGYTF. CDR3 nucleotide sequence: TGTGCCAGCAGCTTTTGGGAGGGCTATGGCTACACCTTC.

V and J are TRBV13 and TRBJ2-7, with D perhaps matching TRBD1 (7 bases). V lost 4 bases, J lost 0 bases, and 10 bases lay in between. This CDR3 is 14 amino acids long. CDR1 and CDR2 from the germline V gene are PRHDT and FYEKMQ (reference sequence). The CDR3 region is CASSSGGSSYEQYF. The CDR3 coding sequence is TGTGCCAGCAGCTCAGGGGGGAGCTCCTACGAGCAGTACTTC.

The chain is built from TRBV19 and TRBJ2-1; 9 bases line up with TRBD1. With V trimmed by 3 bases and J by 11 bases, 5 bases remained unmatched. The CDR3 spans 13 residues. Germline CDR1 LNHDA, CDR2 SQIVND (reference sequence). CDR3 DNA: TGTGCCAGTAGTATTAACGACAGGGGGAAGCAGTTCTTC. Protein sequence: CASSINDRGKQFF.

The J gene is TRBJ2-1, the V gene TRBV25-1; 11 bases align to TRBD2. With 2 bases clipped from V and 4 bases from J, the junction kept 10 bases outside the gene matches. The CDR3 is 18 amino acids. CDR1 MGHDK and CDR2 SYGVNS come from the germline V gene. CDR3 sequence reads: CASSEGLLTSGIYNEQFF. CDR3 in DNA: TGTGCCAGCAGTGAAGGGCTCCTGACTAGCGGGATTTACAATGAGCAGTTCTTC.

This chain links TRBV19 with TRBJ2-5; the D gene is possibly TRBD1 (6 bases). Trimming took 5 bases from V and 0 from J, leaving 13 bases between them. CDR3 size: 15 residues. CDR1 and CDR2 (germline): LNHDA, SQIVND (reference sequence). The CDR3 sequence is CASSLTTGNQETQYF. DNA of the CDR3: TGTGCCAGTAGTCTCACCACAGGGAACCAAGAGACCCAGTACTTC.

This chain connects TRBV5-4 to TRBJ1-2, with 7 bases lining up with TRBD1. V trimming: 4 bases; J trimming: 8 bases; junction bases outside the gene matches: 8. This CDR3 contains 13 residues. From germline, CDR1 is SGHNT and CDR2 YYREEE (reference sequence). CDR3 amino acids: CASSTGQVGGYTF. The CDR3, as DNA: TGTGCCAGCAGCACCGGACAGGTCGGAGGCTACACCTTC.

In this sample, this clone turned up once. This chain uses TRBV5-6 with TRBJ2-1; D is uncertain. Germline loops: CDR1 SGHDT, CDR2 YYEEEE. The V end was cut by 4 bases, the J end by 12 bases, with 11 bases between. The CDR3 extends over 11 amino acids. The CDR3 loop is CASSTLPVQFF. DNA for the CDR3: TGTGCCAGCAGCACCCTTCCAGTGCAGTTCTTC.

The CDR3 is CASSMDKNSNQPQHF. The CDR3 bases are TGTGCCAGCAGTATGGACAAGAACTCCAATCAGCCCCAGCATTTT. The chain combines TRBV2 with TRBJ1-5, with a weak D call TRBD1 (5 bases). V was trimmed by 5 bases and J by 3 bases, leaving 14 bases between them. The CDR3 has 15 residues. CDR1 and CDR2 (germline): SNHLY, FYNNEI.

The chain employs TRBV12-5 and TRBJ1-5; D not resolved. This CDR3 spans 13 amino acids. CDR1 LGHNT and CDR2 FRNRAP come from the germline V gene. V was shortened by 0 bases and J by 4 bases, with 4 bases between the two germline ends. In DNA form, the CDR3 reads TGTGCTAGTGGTTTGGTGCAGAATCAGCCCCAGCATTTT. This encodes CASGLVQNQPQHF.

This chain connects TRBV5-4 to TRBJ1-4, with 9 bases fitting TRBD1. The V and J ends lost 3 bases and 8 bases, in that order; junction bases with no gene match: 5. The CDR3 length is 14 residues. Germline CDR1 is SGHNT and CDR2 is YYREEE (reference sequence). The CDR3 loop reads CASSYTGGTEKLFF. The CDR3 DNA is TGTGCCAGCAGCTACACAGGGGGCACGGAAAAACTGTTTTTT.

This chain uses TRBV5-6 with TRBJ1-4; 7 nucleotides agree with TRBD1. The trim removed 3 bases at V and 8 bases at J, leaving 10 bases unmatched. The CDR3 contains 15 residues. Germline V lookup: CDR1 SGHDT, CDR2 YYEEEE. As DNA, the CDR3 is TGTGCCAGCAGCTATCAGGGGGGCCGTCGGGAAAAACTGTTTTTT. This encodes CASSYQGGRREKLFF.

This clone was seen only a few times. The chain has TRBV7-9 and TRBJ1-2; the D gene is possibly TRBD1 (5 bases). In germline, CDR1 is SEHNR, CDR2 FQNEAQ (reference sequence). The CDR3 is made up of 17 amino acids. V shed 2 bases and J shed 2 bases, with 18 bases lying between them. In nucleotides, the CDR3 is TGTGCCAGCAGCTTAAATTTGGGGGGGATCCTGAACTATGGCTACACCTTC. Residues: CASSLNLGGILNYGYTF.

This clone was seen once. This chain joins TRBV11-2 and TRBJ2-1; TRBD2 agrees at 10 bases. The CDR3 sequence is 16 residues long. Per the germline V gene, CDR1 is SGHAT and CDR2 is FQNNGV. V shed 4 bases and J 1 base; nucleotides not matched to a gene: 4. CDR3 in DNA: TGTGCCAGCAGCTCCGGAGCGGGGGGGTCCTACAATGAGCAGTTCTTC. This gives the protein CASSSGAGGSYNEQFF.

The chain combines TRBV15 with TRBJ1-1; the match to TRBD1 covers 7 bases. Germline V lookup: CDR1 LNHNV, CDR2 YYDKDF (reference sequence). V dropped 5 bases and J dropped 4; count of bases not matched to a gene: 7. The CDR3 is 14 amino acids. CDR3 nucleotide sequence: TGTGCCACCAGCGTAGCAGGGGGAGCCACTGAAGCTTTCTTT. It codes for CATSVAGGATEAFF.

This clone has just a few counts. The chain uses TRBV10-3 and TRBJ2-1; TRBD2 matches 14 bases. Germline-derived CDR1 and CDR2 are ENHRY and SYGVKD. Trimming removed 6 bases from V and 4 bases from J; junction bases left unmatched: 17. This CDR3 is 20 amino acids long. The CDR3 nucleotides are TGTGCCATCAGGGAGGGCGTAACGACTAGCGGGAGGGTGCGGTACAATGAGCAGTTCTTC. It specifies CAIREGVTTSGRVRYNEQFF.

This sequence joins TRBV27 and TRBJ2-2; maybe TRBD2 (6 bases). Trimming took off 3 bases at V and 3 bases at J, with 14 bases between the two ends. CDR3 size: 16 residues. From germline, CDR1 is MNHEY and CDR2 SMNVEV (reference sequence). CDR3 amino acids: CASSLGRQAHTGELFF. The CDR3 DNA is TGTGCCAGCAGTTTGGGGAGGCAAGCACACACCGGGGAGCTGTTTTTT.

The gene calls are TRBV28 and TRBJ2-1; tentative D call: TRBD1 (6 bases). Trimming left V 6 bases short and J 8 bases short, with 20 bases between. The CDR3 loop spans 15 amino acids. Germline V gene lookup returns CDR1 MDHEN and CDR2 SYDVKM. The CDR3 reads CASSGTGFGDDEQFF. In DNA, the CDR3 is TGTGCCAGCAGCGGCACAGGGTTCGGAGACGATGAGCAGTTCTTC.

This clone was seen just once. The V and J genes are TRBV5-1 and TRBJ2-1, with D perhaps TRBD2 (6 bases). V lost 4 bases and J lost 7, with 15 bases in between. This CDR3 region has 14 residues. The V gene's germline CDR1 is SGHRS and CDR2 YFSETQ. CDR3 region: CASSGGTLNNEQFF. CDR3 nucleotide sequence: TGCGCCAGCAGCGGCGGGACTTTGAATAATGAGCAGTTCTTC.

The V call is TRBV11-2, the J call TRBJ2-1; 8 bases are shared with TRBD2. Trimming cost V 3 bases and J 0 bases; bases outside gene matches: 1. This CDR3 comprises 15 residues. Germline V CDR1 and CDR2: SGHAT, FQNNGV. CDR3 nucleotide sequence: TGTGCCAGCAGCTTTGGGACTAGCTCCTACAATGAGCAGTTCTTC. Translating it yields CASSFGTSSYNEQFF.

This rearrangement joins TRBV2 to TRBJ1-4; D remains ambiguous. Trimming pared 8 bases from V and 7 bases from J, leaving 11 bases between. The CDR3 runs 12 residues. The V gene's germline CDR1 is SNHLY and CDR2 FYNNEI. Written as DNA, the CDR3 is TGTGCCAGCGCGCGGGGTCGTGAAAAACTGTTTTTT. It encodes CASARGREKLFF.

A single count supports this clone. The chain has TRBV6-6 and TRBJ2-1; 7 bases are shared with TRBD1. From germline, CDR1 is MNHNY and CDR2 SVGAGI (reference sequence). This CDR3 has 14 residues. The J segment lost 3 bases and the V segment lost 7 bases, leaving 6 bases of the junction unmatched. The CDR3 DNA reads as TGTGCCAGCATCCGGACAGGTTACTACAATGAGCAGTTCTTC. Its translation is CASIRTGYYNEQFF.

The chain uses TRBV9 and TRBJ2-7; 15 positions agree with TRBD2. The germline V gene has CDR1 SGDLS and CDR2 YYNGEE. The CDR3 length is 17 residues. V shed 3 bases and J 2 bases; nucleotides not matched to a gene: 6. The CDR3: CASSDGTSGGTPYEQYF. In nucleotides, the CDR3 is TGTGCCAGCAGCGACGGGACTAGCGGGGGGACGCCCTACGAGCAGTACTTC.

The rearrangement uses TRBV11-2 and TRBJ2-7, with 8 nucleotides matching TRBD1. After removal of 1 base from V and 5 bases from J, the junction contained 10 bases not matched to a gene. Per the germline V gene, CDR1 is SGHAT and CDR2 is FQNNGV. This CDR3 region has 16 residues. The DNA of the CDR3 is TGTGCCAGCAGCTTAGGGGTAGGGCAGGGGGCGGACGAGCAGTACTTC. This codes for CASSLGVGQGADEQYF. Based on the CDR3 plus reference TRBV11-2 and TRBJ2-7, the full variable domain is EAGVAQSPRYKIIEKRQSVAFWCNPISGHATLYWYQQILGQGPKLLIQFQNNGVVDDSQLPKDRFSAERLKGVDSTLKIQPAKLEDSAVYLCASSLGVGQGADEQYFGPGTRLTVT.

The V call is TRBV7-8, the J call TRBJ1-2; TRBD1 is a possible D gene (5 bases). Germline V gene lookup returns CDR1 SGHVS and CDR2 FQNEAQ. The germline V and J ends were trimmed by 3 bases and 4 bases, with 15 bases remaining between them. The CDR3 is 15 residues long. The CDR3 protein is CASSFSNGGSYGYTF. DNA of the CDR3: TGTGCCAGCAGCTTCTCCAATGGGGGGAGCTATGGCTACACCTTC.